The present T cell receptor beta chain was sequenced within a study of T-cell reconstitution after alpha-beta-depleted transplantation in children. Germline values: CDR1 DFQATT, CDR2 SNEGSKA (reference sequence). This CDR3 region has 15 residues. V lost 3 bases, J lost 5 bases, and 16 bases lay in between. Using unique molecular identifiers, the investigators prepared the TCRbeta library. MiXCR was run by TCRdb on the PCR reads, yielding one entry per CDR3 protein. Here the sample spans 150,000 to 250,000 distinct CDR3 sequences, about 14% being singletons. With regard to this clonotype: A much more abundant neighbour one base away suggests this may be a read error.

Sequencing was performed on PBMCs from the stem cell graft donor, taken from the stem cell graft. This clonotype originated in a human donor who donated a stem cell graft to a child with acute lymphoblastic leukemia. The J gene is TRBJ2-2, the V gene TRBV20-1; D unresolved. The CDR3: CSASFVATATGELFF. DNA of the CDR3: TGCAGTGCTAGTTTTGTGGCTACGGCGACCGGGGAGCTGTTTTTT.